This entry describes one TCR beta chain. Its antigen is currently unknown. The sample belongs to a study of cytomegalovirus exposure and HLA in healthy donors. Overall study results and limits: Later, an analysis found that common viral pathogens appeared to be linked with several of the most significant clusters. Earlier analysis yielded a pattern in which most TCR beta V segments were productive about 87% or about 30% of the time. Clonal expansion, a later analysis showed, was greater in HLA-associated TCR beta chains than in equally common others.

Use of 60 Vbeta and 13 Jbeta primers characterized the PCR. Sequencing used immunoSEQ multiplex PCR; TCRdb keeps in-frame clones, though not all of them. The data hold 200,000 to 250,000 clones, with around 78% observed a single time. The CDR3 has 15 residues. V dropped 3 bases and J dropped 7; count of bases not matched to a gene: 6. Germline V gene sequence: CDR1 SNHLY, CDR2 FYNNEI. The receptor's source is a boy aged 5-17 years in good health and CMV-seronegative. The chain carries TRBV2 and TRBJ1-5; 10 positions match TRBD1. The sample consisted of PBMCs. CDR3 sequence: CASSDRDRGGQPQHF. The DNA for the CDR3 is TGTGCCAGCAGTGACAGGGACAGGGGTGGACAGCCCCAGCATTTT.